One and the same sample provided the 11 T cell receptor beta chains below, sequenced in a study of shared clonotypes between healthy human individuals. Data came from immunoSEQ multiplex PCR; TCRdb stores just in-frame clones and leaves some out. Counted here are approximately 2.4 million clones, approximately 96% occurring once; the ten biggest clones make up over 0.1%. The sample comprised naive CD4+ T cells sorted from blood. Subset reported: CD45RA+ positively selected. These receptors were taken from a man younger than 35 in good health.

Notes on this clone: Compared with germline, one end of the junction differs, possibly owing to a read error. CDR3 region: CASSRGQGEEQYF. CDR3 bases: TGTGCTAGCAGCCGGGGACAGGGGGAGGAGCAGTACTTC. The V gene is TRBV7-7, the J gene TRBJ2-7; 11 nucleotides agree with TRBD1. In germline, CDR1 is SSHAT, CDR2 FNYEAQ (reference sequence). CDR3 length: 13 residues.

This chain connects TRBV6-5 to TRBJ1-1, with TRBD1 identical over 7 bases. The CDR3 has 12 residues. Germline CDR1 reads MNHEY; CDR2 reads SVGAGI. The J segment lost 8 bases and the V segment lost 5 bases, leaving 5 bases of the junction unmatched. CDR3 residues: CASSAGQLEAFF. DNA of the CDR3: TGTGCCAGCAGTGCGGGACAGCTAGAAGCTTTCTTT.

The V and J genes are TRBV27 and TRBJ2-7; 8 bases line up with TRBD1. The trim removed 6 bases at V and 3 bases at J, leaving 7 bases unmatched. Germline V CDR1 and CDR2: MNHEY, SMNVEV (reference sequence). The CDR3 totals 14 residues. In DNA, the CDR3 is TGTGCCAGCAGAAGGACAGGGAGGAACTACGAGCAGTACTTC. Translated, it gives CASRRTGRNYEQYF.

This chain links TRBV11-2 with TRBJ1-2, with a possible D match to TRBD1 (5 bases). V dropped 1 base and J dropped 7 bases, with 22 bases sitting between them. Germline CDR1 reads SGHAT; CDR2 reads FQNNGV. The length of the CDR3 is 17 residues. CDR3 sequence (DNA): TGTGCCAGCAGCTTAGTTGCTGATCAGAGCAGGGCTAGTGGCTACACCTTC. Translation gives CASSLVADQSRASGYTF.

The rearrangement links TRBV18 to TRBJ2-1; no reliable D call. This CDR3 is built from 13 residues. V was cut by 8 bases and J by 5 bases, with 13 bases left in between. Germline CDR1 KGHSH, CDR2 LQKENI. Here the CDR3 reads CASITSMNNEQFF. The CDR3 DNA follows: TGTGCCAGCATCACCAGTATGAACAATGAGCAGTTCTTC.

The chain couples TRBV18 to TRBJ1-1; 7 bases align to TRBD1. CDR3 length equals 16 residues. V lost 5 bases, J lost 0 bases, and 9 bases stayed unmatched. Germline V gene sequence: CDR1 KGHSH, CDR2 LQKENI. The CDR3 nucleotides read TGTGCCAGCTCATCTTCCCCAGGGGGTATGAACACTGAAGCTTTCTTT. Its protein is CASSSSPGGMNTEAFF.

The chain carries TRBV30 and TRBJ1-1, with 7 bases identical to TRBD1. Unmatched junction bases numbered 4, after V lost 3 bases and J lost 3 bases. This CDR3 contains 13 residues. Germline V gene data show CDR1 as GTSNPN and CDR2 as SVGIG (reference sequence). The CDR3, as DNA: TGTGCCTGGAGGGACAGGTGGGACACTGAAGCTTTCTTT. It specifies CAWRDRWDTEAFF.

The rearrangement uses TRBV7-2 and TRBJ1-1, with 9 bases that match TRBD1. The CDR3 extends over 15 amino acids. Germline V lookup: CDR1 SGHTA, CDR2 FQGNSA. The V gene end was trimmed by 6 bases and the J gene end by 7 bases; junction bases not matched to a gene: 12. The CDR3 is CASRLIDRGIGEAFF. CDR3 bases: TGTGCCAGCAGACTGATCGACAGGGGGATTGGTGAAGCTTTCTTT.

As to this clone: The sample contains more than one DNA sequence encoding this CDR3. The chain has TRBV7-2 and TRBJ1-1; a weak D match, TRBD1 (6 bases). V was pared by 0 bases and J by 4 bases, with 9 bases between. The CDR3 sequence is 14 residues long. Germline V CDR1 and CDR2: SGHTA, FQGNSA. The DNA for the CDR3 is TGTGCCAGCAGCTTAGCGGGGGGCGGCACTGAAGCTTTCTTT. It is translated as CASSLAGGGTEAFF. The full variable domain, with the rest looked up from reference TRBV7-2 and TRBJ1-1, is GAGVSQSPSNKVTEKGKDVELRCDPISGHTALYWYRQSLGQGLEFLIYFQGNSAPDKSGLPSDRFSAERTGGSVSTLTIQRTQQEDSAVYLCASSLAGGGTEAFFGQGTRLTVV.

This clone was counted a single time. The rearrangement uses TRBV7-2 and TRBJ2-7; tentative D call: TRBD1 (6 bases). From germline, CDR1 is SGHTA and CDR2 FQGNSA. This CDR3 is 15 amino acids long. V lost 2 bases and J 1 base, leaving 12 bases between the germline ends. The CDR3 is CASSLKQGASYEQYF. For the CDR3, the DNA is TGTGCCAGCAGCTTAAAACAGGGAGCTTCCTACGAGCAGTACTTC. Based on the CDR3 plus reference TRBV7-2 and TRBJ2-7, the full variable domain is GAGVSQSPSNKVTEKGKDVELRCDPISGHTALYWYRQSLGQGLEFLIYFQGNSAPDKSGLPSDRFSAERTGGSVSTLTIQRTQQEDSAVYLCASSLKQGASYEQYFGPGTRLTVT.

The CDR3 sequence is CASSPTGSPVHETQYF. The CDR3 nucleotides are TGTGCCAGCAGCCCCACAGGGTCGCCGGTCCATGAGACCCAGTACTTC. The rearrangement joins TRBV7-3 to TRBJ2-5; a possible D gene is TRBD1 (6 bases). This CDR3 has 16 amino acids. Germline V gives CDR1 SGHTA, CDR2 FQGTGA. V was cut by 5 bases and J by 5 bases, with 21 bases left in between.